The 21 T cell receptor beta chains given below trace back to one sample, sequenced in a study of shared clonotypes between healthy human individuals. This table comes from immunoSEQ multiplex PCR, and its TCRdb copy is limited to in-frame clones, with some not included. The sample shows 550,000 to 800,000 clones, about 74% of them seen only once. Sequenced material: memory CD4+ T cells sorted from blood. Subset described: CD45RA-negative fraction. The receptors were gathered from a woman in her thirties in good health.

This chain joins TRBV4-1 and TRBJ1-2; 10 positions match TRBD1. J was trimmed by 4 bases and V by 1 base; bases with no gene match: 6. Germline values: CDR1 MGHRA, CDR2 YSYEKL. The CDR3 runs 16 residues. CDR3 bases: TGCGCCAGCAGCCAAGGGAAGACAGGGGGCTTCTATGGCTACACCTTC. This codes for CASSQGKTGGFYGYTF.

The chain couples TRBV11-2 to TRBJ1-5; D uncertain. Germline V CDR1 and CDR2: SGHAT, FQNNGV. There are 15 residues in the CDR3. With 7 bases removed from V and 5 bases from J, the gap between germline ends came to 18 bases. In nucleotides, the CDR3 is TGTGCCAGCACCCGTGACGGGTGGGGAGATCAGCCCCAGCATTTT. Its protein is CASTRDGWGDQPQHF. The full variable domain, completed using reference TRBV11-2 and TRBJ1-5, is EAGVAQSPRYKIIEKRQSVAFWCNPISGHATLYWYQQILGQGPKLLIQFQNNGVVDDSQLPKDRFSAERLKGVDSTLKIQPAKLEDSAVYLCASTRDGWGDQPQHFGDGTRLSIL.

The chain combines TRBV19 with TRBJ2-5; 9 bases align to TRBD2. The germline V gene has CDR1 LNHDA and CDR2 SQIVND (reference sequence). Trimming at V came to 6 bases and at J to 2 bases, leaving 7 bases not matched to a gene. This CDR3 has 15 residues. Here the CDR3 reads CASSPGSGRQETQYF. Written as DNA, the CDR3 is TGTGCCAGTAGCCCAGGGAGCGGGAGGCAAGAGACCCAGTACTTC.

CDR3 sequence (DNA): TGTGCCAGCAGCTTTAGTAGTAGCGGACTGACCTACGAGCAGTACTTC. Translated: CASSFSSSGLTYEQYF. This chain uses TRBV7-8 with TRBJ2-7; D is perhaps TRBD2 (6 bases). Germline lookup yields CDR1 SGHVS and CDR2 FQNEAQ. Trimming removed 3 bases at V and 2 bases at J, with 17 bases between. The CDR3 has 16 amino acids. The whole variable domain, filled in from reference TRBV7-8 and TRBJ2-7, reads GAGVSQSPRYKVAKRGQDVALRCDPISGHVSLFWYQQALGQGPEFLTYFQNEAQLDKSGLPSDRFFAERPEGSVSTLKIQRTQQEDSAVYLCASSFSSSGLTYEQYFGPGTRLTVT.

This clone was seen a few times. This rearrangement joins TRBV29-1 to TRBJ1-1; tentatively, D is TRBD1 (5 bases). Trimming left V 3 bases short and J 5 bases short, with 16 bases between. Germline V gives CDR1 SQVTM, CDR2 ANQGSEA. This CDR3 has 14 residues. CDR3 loop: CSVEAQLEGTEAFF. The DNA of the CDR3 is TGCAGCGTTGAGGCGCAGCTAGAGGGGACTGAAGCTTTCTTT.

This chain uses TRBV5-1 with TRBJ2-1; 11 bases match TRBD2. Trimming cost V 0 bases and J 7 bases; bases outside gene matches: 6. CDR3 length: 16 residues. Germline CDR1 and CDR2: SGHRS and YFSETQ. CDR3 DNA sequence: TGCGCCAGCAGCTTGGTGTTAGCGGGAGGGTTGAATGAGCAGTTCTTC. Protein sequence: CASSLVLAGGLNEQFF.

The CDR3 DNA reads TGCGCCAGCAGCATAGGGACAACCACCGGGGAGCTGTTTTTT. Its translation is CASSIGTTTGELFF. V is TRBV5-1 and J is TRBJ2-2, with a weak D call TRBD1 (6 bases). Germline CDR1 and CDR2: SGHRS and YFSETQ. The CDR3 is made up of 14 amino acids. Trimming removed 4 bases at V and 4 bases at J, with 11 bases between.

The chain couples TRBV5-1 to TRBJ1-1; possibly TRBD1 for D (6 bases). Germline assignment: CDR1 SGHRS and CDR2 YFSETQ. V was clipped by 8 bases and J by 0 bases, with 20 bases between them. CDR3 length equals 16 residues. The CDR3 spells CASRTAALVMNTEAFF. The CDR3 DNA sequence: TGCGCCAGTAGGACAGCGGCCCTGGTCATGAACACTGAAGCTTTCTTT.

In regard to this clone: Different DNA sequences within this sample yield the same CDR3. The chain couples TRBV4-2 to TRBJ1-5; D is ambiguous. CDR1 and CDR2 from the germline V gene are LGHNA and YNFKEQ. V was cut by 1 base and J by 7 bases, with 8 bases left in between. CDR3 size: 13 residues. The CDR3: CASSQVVGQPQHF. CDR3 DNA: TGTGCCAGCAGCCAAGTCGTCGGCCAGCCCCAGCATTTT.

The chain has TRBV6-5 and TRBJ2-7; D ambiguous. Germline V gene sequence: CDR1 MNHEY, CDR2 SVGAGI. The V end was cut by 0 bases, the J end by 2 bases, with 11 bases between. This CDR3 is built from 15 residues. The CDR3 loop is CASSYSGRPAYEQYF. DNA of the CDR3: TGTGCCAGCAGTTACTCAGGCAGGCCAGCCTACGAGCAGTACTTC.

CDR3 DNA: TGTGCCAGCAGCTTGGGCCCCGGGACTACCTACGAGCAGTACTTC. Amino acid sequence: CASSLGPGTTYEQYF. The gene calls are TRBV7-2 and TRBJ2-7; 7 bases match TRBD2. The V gene's germline CDR1 is SGHTA and CDR2 FQGNSA. The CDR3 length is 15 residues. The J segment lost 2 bases and the V segment lost 3 bases, leaving 7 bases of the junction unmatched.

This chain joins TRBV6-5 and TRBJ2-7, with D unresolved. The V gene lost 4 bases and the J gene lost 2 bases, with 6 bases spanning the gap. The CDR3 contains 12 residues. The germline V gene has CDR1 MNHEY and CDR2 SVGAGI. CDR3 amino acids: CASSSQPYEQYF. The DNA for the CDR3 is TGTGCCAGCAGTTCTCAACCCTACGAGCAGTACTTC.

This chain links TRBV4-1 with TRBJ2-1, with 7 bases matching TRBD2. The CDR3 loop spans 18 amino acids. J was trimmed by 8 bases and V by 0 bases; bases with no gene match: 16. Germline CDR1 MGHRA, CDR2 YSYEKL. This chain's CDR3 is CASSQDSMGKRDSHEQFF. The CDR3 nucleotides are TGCGCCAGCAGCCAAGATTCCATGGGGAAGCGGGATTCGCATGAGCAGTTCTTC.

V gene TRBV5-8 combines with J gene TRBJ1-1; 8 positions agree with TRBD1. This CDR3 comprises 14 residues. CDR1 is SGHTS and CDR2 is YDEGEE in the germline V gene. The junction had 10 bases not matched to a gene; V was cut back by 1 base and J by 11 bases. CDR3: CASSLRQGAVGAFF. CDR3 nucleotides: TGTGCCAGCAGCTTGAGGCAGGGGGCGGTCGGCGCTTTCTTT.

V gene TRBV5-1 combines with J gene TRBJ2-5, with 7 positions matching TRBD2. Germline loops: CDR1 SGHRS, CDR2 YFSETQ. V was pared by 0 bases and J by 5 bases, with 7 bases of the junction left unmatched. The CDR3 extends over 15 amino acids. CDR3 sequence (DNA): TGCGCCAGCAGCTTGGAGGCCCGGGGGGTGGAGACCCAGTACTTC. This codes for CASSLEARGVETQYF.

The chain couples TRBV7-2 to TRBJ2-5, with a weak D call TRBD2 (6 bases). Trimming removed 2 bases from V and 1 base from J, with 11 bases in between. The CDR3 runs 15 residues. Germline assignment: CDR1 SGHTA and CDR2 FQGNSA. The chain's CDR3 is CASSLSGGIQETQYF. The CDR3 nucleotides are TGTGCCAGCAGCTTATCTGGGGGGATCCAAGAGACCCAGTACTTC.

The chain recombines TRBV27 with TRBJ1-4; D remains ambiguous. In germline, CDR1 is MNHEY, CDR2 SMNVEV (reference sequence). V was cut by 2 bases and J by 7 bases, with 17 bases left in between. This CDR3 spans 16 amino acids. The CDR3 sequence: CASSLRSWGNSEKLFF. In nucleotides, the CDR3 is TGTGCCAGCAGTTTACGGTCCTGGGGTAATTCTGAAAAACTGTTTTTT.

This rearrangement joins TRBV5-1 to TRBJ2-7; D is possibly TRBD1 (6 bases). V dropped 4 bases and J dropped 1 base, with 18 bases sitting between them. The CDR3 extends over 16 amino acids. CDR1 and CDR2 from the germline V gene are SGHRS and YFSETQ. Written as DNA, the CDR3 is TGCGCCAGCAGCCAGGGATGGGGGCGGCCATCCTACGAGCAGTACTTC. Protein: CASSQGWGRPSYEQYF.

V and J are TRBV7-7 and TRBJ2-1; D remains ambiguous. The V end lost 2 bases, the J end lost 5 bases, and 10 bases lay between the germline ends. Germline assignment: CDR1 SSHAT and CDR2 FNYEAQ (reference sequence). This CDR3 has 14 residues. DNA for the CDR3: TGTGCCAGCAGCTTAAATCCGGGCGACAATGAGCAGTTCTTC. This sequence encodes CASSLNPGDNEQFF.

The gene calls are TRBV5-1 and TRBJ1-4; no reliable D call. Germline V gene sequence: CDR1 SGHRS, CDR2 YFSETQ. The CDR3 runs to 14 residues. V was clipped by 0 bases and J by 7 bases, with 10 bases between them. The CDR3 is CASSLGYSGEKLFF. CDR3 coding DNA: TGCGCCAGCAGCTTGGGTTACTCGGGTGAAAAACTGTTTTTT.

The chain combines TRBV5-1 with TRBJ2-7; no firm D call. The CDR3 is made up of 14 amino acids. Germline assignment: CDR1 SGHRS and CDR2 YFSETQ. Trimming stripped 5 bases from V and 6 bases from J, with 18 bases between. The CDR3 sequence is CASRLGLTQSEQYF. Here the CDR3 DNA reads TGCGCCAGCAGGTTAGGCCTTACTCAGTCCGAGCAGTACTTC.